This T cell receptor (beta chain) was sequenced for a study of blood T cell repertoires in COVID-19. About the research overall: COVID-19 samples collected from the United States, Italy and Spain covered acute and convalescent phases. From T cells, B-cell-depleted T cells, or PBMCs came the material, which was cDNA or gDNA.

The CDR3 is made up of 15 amino acids. Trimming took 4 bases from V and 5 from J; bases not matched to a gene: 4. Germline V gene sequence: CDR1 SGHRS, CDR2 YFSETQ. In the original processing: Amplifying reference gene primers gave estimates of nucleated cell counts. Libraries were prepared by immunoSEQ multiplex PCR; TCRdb keeps only in-frame clonotypes and omits some of them. The D gene and trimming were derived from the DNA, and the V and J assignments and clone size from that table. The profile shows under 150,000 clones, 85% of them singletons. J is TRBJ2-1 and V is TRBV5-1; 12 bases fit TRBD1. This receptor was taken from a human donor in a cohort sampled during active COVID-19. The sequenced sample consisted of peripheral blood. DNA for the CDR3: TGCGCCAGCAGCCAGGGACAGGGGGCCCACAATGAGCAGTTCTTC. It encodes CASSQGQGAHNEQFF.